This T cell receptor (beta chain) was sequenced during a study of post-analysis software for immune sequencing data. The study, taken as a whole, reports: The study found TRBV5-6, TRBV5-1 and TRBV20-1 among a few TRBV segments more frequent in patients than controls. Significantly decreased normalized Chao1 diversity was recorded for multiple sclerosis patients relative to controls.

In regard to this clonotype: What it binds is not known.

This CDR3 is built from 16 residues. Germline V lookup: CDR1 SGDLS, CDR2 YYNGEE. V lost 3 bases and J 3 bases, leaving 16 bases between the germline ends. TCR beta libraries were prepared from cDNA with unique molecular identifiers. Researchers reported approximately 500,000 cDNA molecules coming from roughly 1 to 10 million T cells. A single record per CDR3 protein comes from TCRdb applying MiXCR to the PCR reads. The sample holds roughly 800,000 distinct CDR3 sequences, around 45% seen once. The sequenced sample consisted of blood. The chain is built from TRBV9 and TRBJ2-1; possible D gene TRBD2, 6 bases. This receptor was taken from a girl aged 10 to 17 with multiple sclerosis. The CDR3 sequence: CASSDPGLDFYNEQFF. The CDR3 DNA reads as TGTGCCAGCAGCGACCCGGGACTCGACTTCTACAATGAGCAGTTCTTC.